Shown below are 6 T cell receptor beta chains from a single sample sequenced in a study of blood T cell repertoires in COVID-19. Profiled with immunoSEQ multiplex PCR; TCRdb holds only in-frame clones, not every one. The sample lists about 150,000 clones, roughly four fifths occurring once. Input material: peripheral blood. The source of these receptors is a human donor with acute or convalescent COVID-19. The donor label of this sample is uncertain.

This clone occurred once. The CDR3 nucleotides read TGCGCCAGCAGCCAGTCCAGGGGGACTGAAGCTTTCTTT. This gives the protein CASSQSRGTEAFF. The chain has TRBV4-3 and TRBJ1-1, with 7 bases lining up with TRBD1. The CDR3 contains 13 residues. Germline CDR1 LGHNA, CDR2 YSLEER. Trimming removed 3 bases from V and 5 bases from J; junction bases left unmatched: 3.

The gene calls are TRBV19 and TRBJ1-2; possible D gene TRBD1, 5 bases. CDR3 length equals 14 residues. The ends were cut back, 4 bases at V and 2 bases at J, with 11 bases in the middle. Germline assignment: CDR1 LNHDA and CDR2 SQIVND (reference sequence). CDR3 amino acids: CASSTSRGNYGYTF. DNA for the CDR3: TGTGCCAGTAGTACCTCTCGGGGGAACTATGGCTACACCTTC. Drawing the rest from reference TRBV19 and TRBJ1-2, the complete variable domain is DGGITQSPKYLFRKEGQNVTLSCEQNLNHDAMYWYRQDPGQGLRLIYYSQIVNDFQKGDIAEGYSVSREKKESFPLTVTSAQKNPTAFYLCASSTSRGNYGYTFGSGTRLTVV.

The rearrangement uses TRBV29-1 and TRBJ2-5; 8 nucleotides match TRBD2. The CDR3 length is 12 residues. Germline V gene sequence: CDR1 SQVTM, CDR2 ANQGSEA. V shed 6 bases, J shed 2 bases, and the junction held 2 bases outside the gene matches. The CDR3 region has the DNA TGCAGCGTAGCGGGGGCTCAAGAGACCCAGTACTTC. Its protein is CSVAGAQETQYF. The whole variable domain, remainder taken from reference TRBV29-1 and TRBJ2-5, is SAVISQKPSRDICQRGTSLTIQCQVDSQVTMMFWYRQQPGQSLTLIATANQGSEATYESGFVIDKFPISRPNLTFSTLTVSNMSPEDSSIYLCSVAGAQETQYFGPGTRLLVL.

The chain employs TRBV4-2 and TRBJ1-2; D not certain. The germline gives CDR1 LGHNA, CDR2 YNFKEQ. The V end lost 0 bases, the J end lost 4 bases, and 21 bases lay between the germline ends. CDR3 length: 18 residues. The CDR3 nucleotides read TGTGCCAGCAGCCAAGAGGGCCCGAAGTCAATGGCTATCTATGGCTACACCTTC. Amino acids: CASSQEGPKSMAIYGYTF.

The V call is TRBV6-5, the J call TRBJ1-6, with 11 bases that match TRBD1. V lost 5 bases, J lost 10 bases, and 4 bases stayed unmatched. The CDR3 runs 14 residues. CDR1 and CDR2 (germline): MNHEY, SVGAGI. CDR3 DNA: TGTGCCAGCAGTCCGGGACAGGGGGTCTCACCCCTCCACTTT. It specifies CASSPGQGVSPLHF.

The DNA for the CDR3 is TGTGCCAGCAGTGGGTTTAAAATTACAGGGGATGGCTACACCTTC. This codes for CASSGFKITGDGYTF. The J gene is TRBJ1-2, the V gene TRBV2; 7 nucleotides agree with TRBD1. The CDR3 has 15 amino acids. Germline CDR1 is SNHLY and CDR2 is FYNNEI. V lost 4 bases to trimming and J lost 6 bases; unmatched junction nucleotides: 11.